This TCR beta chain originates from a study of CD8 T cells in Susac syndrome. Matched for age and sex, the controls were healthy donors. Germline lookup yields CDR1 SGHRS and CDR2 YFSETQ. CDR3 length: 13 amino acids. V lost 5 bases, J lost 7 bases, and 15 bases lay in between. RNA amounts of roughly 0.45 to 1 ug underwent reverse transcription with random hexamers. Across 54 Vbeta and 13 Jbeta, TCR beta CDR3 was amplified with immunoSEQ multiplex PCR. TCRdb redid the calling of the immunoSEQ multiplex PCR reads with MiXCR, one entry per CDR3 protein. The sample lists 150,000 to 200,000 distinct CDR3 sequences; just under 95% were seen once.

The sample comprised CD4+ T cells from PBMCs. The rearrangement links TRBV5-1 to TRBJ1-2; D possibly corresponds to TRBD1 (5 bases). The TCR originated in a human donor in good health. The CDR3 is CASRTTANTGYTF. The CDR3 DNA reads TGCGCCAGCAGGACGACAGCTAATACTGGCTACACCTTC.